This T cell receptor beta chain stems from a study of Tregs in tolerant kidney transplant recipients. About the research overall: Recipients received nonmyeloablative bone marrow transplants from related graft donors, with transient mixed chimerism.

As for this clone: This sample also contains other DNA sequences that code for the same CDR3.

Data came from immunoSEQ multiplex PCR; TCRdb stores just in-frame clones and leaves some out. The sample carries roughly 80,000 clones, around 93% recorded once. This CDR3 has 11 residues. Germline V gene lookup returns CDR1 SQVTM and CDR2 ANQGSEA. V was cut by 4 bases and J by 4 bases, with 8 bases left in between. This specimen consisted of Tregs from blood, obtained before the transplant. The receptor comes from a human donor who received a combined kidney and bone marrow transplant. The chain couples TRBV29-1 to TRBJ2-7, with D uncertain. The CDR3 loop is CSVGGGYEQYF. CDR3 coding DNA: TGCAGCGTTGGGGGTGGATACGAGCAGTACTTC.